This T cell receptor (beta chain) originates from a study of CD8 T cells in Susac syndrome. Findings and caveats of the study: Only a relatively small number of individuals were included in the TCR sequencing and HLA analysis.

Random hexamers primed reverse transcription of about 0.45 to 1 ug RNA. A single record per CDR3 protein comes from TCRdb applying MiXCR to the immunoSEQ multiplex PCR reads. The sample holds 300,000 to 350,000 distinct CDR3 sequences, around 92% seen once. As regards this clonotype: Antigen specificity is unknown.

The V and J ends lost 1 base and 1 base, in that order; junction bases with no gene match: 7. Germline V gene lookup returns CDR1 SGHTA and CDR2 FQGNSA. The CDR3 has 17 residues. The sequenced material came from CD4+ T cells from PBMCs. The sequence was collected from a human donor with multiple sclerosis. V is TRBV7-2 and J is TRBJ2-3, with 8 bases lining up with TRBD1. CDR3 region: CASSLVGQGSGTDTQYF. As DNA, the CDR3 is TGTGCCAGCAGCTTAGTCGGACAGGGCTCAGGCACAGATACGCAGTATTTT.